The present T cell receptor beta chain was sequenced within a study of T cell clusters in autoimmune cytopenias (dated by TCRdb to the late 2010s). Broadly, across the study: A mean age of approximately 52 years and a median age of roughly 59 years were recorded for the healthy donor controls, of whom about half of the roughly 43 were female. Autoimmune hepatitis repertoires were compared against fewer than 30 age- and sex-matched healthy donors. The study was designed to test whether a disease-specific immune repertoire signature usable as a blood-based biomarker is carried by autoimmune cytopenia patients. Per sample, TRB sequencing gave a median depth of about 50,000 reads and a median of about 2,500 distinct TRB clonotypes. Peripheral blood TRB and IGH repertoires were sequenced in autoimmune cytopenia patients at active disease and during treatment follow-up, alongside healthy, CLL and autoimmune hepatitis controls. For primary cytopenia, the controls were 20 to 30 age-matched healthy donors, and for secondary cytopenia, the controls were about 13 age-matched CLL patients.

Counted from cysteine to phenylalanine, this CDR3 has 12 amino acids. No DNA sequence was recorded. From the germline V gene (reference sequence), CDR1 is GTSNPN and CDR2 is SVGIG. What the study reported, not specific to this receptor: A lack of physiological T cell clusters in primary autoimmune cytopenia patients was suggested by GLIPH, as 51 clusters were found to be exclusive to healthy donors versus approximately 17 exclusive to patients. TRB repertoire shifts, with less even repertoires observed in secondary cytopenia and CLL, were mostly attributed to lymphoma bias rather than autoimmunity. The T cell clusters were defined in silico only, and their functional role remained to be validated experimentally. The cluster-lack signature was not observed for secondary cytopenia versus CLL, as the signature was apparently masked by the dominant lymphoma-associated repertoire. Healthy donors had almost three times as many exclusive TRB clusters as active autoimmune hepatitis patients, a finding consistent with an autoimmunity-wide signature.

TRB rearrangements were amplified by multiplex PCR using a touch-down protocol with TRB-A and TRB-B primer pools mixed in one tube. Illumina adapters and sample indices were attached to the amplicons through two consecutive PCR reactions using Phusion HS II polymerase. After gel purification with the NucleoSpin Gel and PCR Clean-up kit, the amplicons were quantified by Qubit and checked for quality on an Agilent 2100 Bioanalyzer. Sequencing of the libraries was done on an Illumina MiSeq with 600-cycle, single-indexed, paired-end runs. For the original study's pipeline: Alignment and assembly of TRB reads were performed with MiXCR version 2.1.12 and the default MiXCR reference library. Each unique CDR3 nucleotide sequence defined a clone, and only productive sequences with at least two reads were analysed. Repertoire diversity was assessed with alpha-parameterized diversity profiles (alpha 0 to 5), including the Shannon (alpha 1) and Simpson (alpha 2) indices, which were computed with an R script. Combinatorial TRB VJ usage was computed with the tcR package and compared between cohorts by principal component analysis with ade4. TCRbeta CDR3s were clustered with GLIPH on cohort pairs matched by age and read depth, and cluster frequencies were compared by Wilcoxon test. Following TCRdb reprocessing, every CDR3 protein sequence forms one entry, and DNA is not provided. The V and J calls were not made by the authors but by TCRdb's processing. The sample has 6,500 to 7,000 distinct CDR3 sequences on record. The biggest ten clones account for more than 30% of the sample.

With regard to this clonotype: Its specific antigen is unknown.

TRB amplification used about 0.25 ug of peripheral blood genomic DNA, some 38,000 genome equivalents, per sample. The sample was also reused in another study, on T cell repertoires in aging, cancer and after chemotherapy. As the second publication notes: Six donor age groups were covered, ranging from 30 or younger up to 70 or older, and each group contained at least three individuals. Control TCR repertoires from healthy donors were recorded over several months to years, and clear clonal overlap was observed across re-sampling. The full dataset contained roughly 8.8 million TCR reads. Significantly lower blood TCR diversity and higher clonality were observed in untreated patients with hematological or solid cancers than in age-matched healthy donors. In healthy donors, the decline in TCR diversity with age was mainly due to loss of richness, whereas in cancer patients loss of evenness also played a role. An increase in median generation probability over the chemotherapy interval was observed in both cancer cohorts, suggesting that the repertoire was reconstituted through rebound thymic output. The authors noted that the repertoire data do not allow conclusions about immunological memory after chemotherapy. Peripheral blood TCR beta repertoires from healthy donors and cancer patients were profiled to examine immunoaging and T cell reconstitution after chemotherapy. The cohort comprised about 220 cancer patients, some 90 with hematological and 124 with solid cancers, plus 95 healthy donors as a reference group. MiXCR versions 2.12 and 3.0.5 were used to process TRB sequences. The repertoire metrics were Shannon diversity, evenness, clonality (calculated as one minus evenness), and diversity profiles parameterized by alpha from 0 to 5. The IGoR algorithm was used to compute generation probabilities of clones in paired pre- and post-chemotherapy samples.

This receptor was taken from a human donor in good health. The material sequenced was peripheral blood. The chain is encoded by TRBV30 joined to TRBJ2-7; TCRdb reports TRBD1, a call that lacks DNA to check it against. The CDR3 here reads CAWTGTNYEQYF. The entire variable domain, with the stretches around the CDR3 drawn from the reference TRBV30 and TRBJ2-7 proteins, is SQTIHQWPATLVQPVGSPLSLECTVEGTSNPNLYWYRQAAGRGLQLLFYSVGIGQISSEVPQNLSASRPQDRQFILSSKKLLLSDSGFYLCAWTGTNYEQYFGPGTRLTVT.